The source of this T cell receptor (beta chain) is a study of blood T cell repertoires in COVID-19. The method was immunoSEQ multiplex PCR; TCRdb's version includes in-frame clones alone and lacks a portion of them. The sample carries roughly 220,000 clones, around 88% recorded once. The CDR3 spans 15 residues. Sequenced material: PBMCs or T cells enriched from blood (not recorded which). The J gene is TRBJ2-2, the V gene TRBV21-1; TRBD1, the table's D call, lacks a check against the DNA. TRBV21-1 counts as a pseudogene. The clonotype comes from a woman in her forties or fifties with acute COVID-19. The CDR3 bases are TGTGCCAGCAGCAAATGGTCAGGAAACACCGGGGAGCTGTTTTTT. Translating gives CASSKWSGNTGELFF.